Below are 30 T cell receptor beta chains sequenced from a single sample in a study of control samples from healthy donors and cancer patients. Produced via immunoSEQ multiplex PCR; TCRdb's table is partial and in-frame only. Of tens of thousands of clones in the sample, less than 95% were seen once. Source material: blood. The source is a man aged 60-69 years in good health.

The chain has TRBV27 and TRBJ1-2, with 8 bases matching TRBD1. There are 12 residues in the CDR3. Losses at the gene ends were 5 bases for V and 4 bases for J; bases not matched to a gene: 0. Looked up from germline, CDR1 is MNHEY and CDR2 is SMNVEV (reference sequence). The CDR3 region is CASSGQGYGYTF. CDR3 nucleotide sequence: TGTGCCAGCAGTGGACAGGGCTATGGCTACACCTTC.

This chain links TRBV27 with TRBJ2-2, with 12 bases lining up with TRBD1. This CDR3 contains 16 residues. The junction had 6 bases not matched to a gene; V was cut back by 4 bases and J by 6 bases. CDR1 is MNHEY and CDR2 is SMNVEV in the germline V gene (reference sequence). The CDR3, as DNA: TGTGCCAGCAGTTACACCGGGACAGGGGGCCCCGGGGAGCTGTTTTTT. The encoded protein is CASSYTGTGGPGELFF.

The chain is built from TRBV5-3 and TRBJ2-2; 9 nucleotides align to TRBD2. TRBV5-3 is an open reading frame, and its role is uncertain. This CDR3 has 22 amino acids. After removal of 4 bases from V and 3 bases from J, the junction contained 25 bases not matched to a gene. CDR3 region: CARSLPRRASGIPAHDTGELFF. CDR3 DNA sequence: TGTGCCAGAAGCCTCCCACGCCGGGCTAGCGGGATTCCGGCCCATGACACCGGGGAGCTGTTTTTT.

V gene TRBV14 combines with J gene TRBJ2-1; 7 bases fit TRBD1. CDR1 is SGHDN, CDR2 FVKESK, per germline. This CDR3 has 13 residues. V was pared by 4 bases and J by 10 bases, with 7 bases of the junction left unmatched. The CDR3 sequence: CASSRGLGGEQFF. Written as DNA, the CDR3 is TGTGCCAGCAGCCGAGGCCTAGGGGGCGAGCAGTTCTTC.

The chain links TRBV24-1 to TRBJ2-5; 7 bases map to TRBD2. Germline CDR1 is KGHDR and CDR2 is SFDVKD. The CDR3 spans 15 residues. J gave up 5 bases and V 2 bases, and 7 bases lay outside the gene matches. CDR3 DNA sequence: TGTGCCACCAGTGATTGGGGACTGGGAGGGGAGACCCAGTACTTC. Translating gives CATSDWGLGGETQYF.

DNA of the CDR3: TGTGCCAGCAGCAAACAAGCAGAGCGCGGGGGCTACTACAATGAGCAGTTCTTC. Amino acid sequence: CASSKQAERGGYYNEQFF. J is TRBJ2-1 and V is TRBV21-1; whether TRBD2, the table's D call, matches the DNA was not checked. TRBV21-1 is a documented pseudogene. CDR3 length: 18 residues.

As for this clone: One end of the junction varies from germline; a read error may be responsible. The V call is TRBV28, the J call TRBJ1-2, with D possibly TRBD1 on 6 matching bases. This CDR3 is 14 amino acids long. Germline CDR1 is MDHEN and CDR2 is SYDVKM. CDR3 sequence: CARSRGGGPLGYTF. In nucleotides, the CDR3 is TGTGCCCGCAGCCGTGGGGGGGGGCCCTTGGGCTACACCTTC.

This chain links TRBV27 with TRBJ1-2; a possible D gene is TRBD1 (6 bases). The CDR3 runs to 15 residues. The germline gives CDR1 MNHEY, CDR2 SMNVEV (reference sequence). V was trimmed by 7 bases and J by 2 bases, leaving 17 bases between them. Here the CDR3 reads CASNKTGTSNYGYTF. In nucleotides, the CDR3 is TGTGCCAGCAATAAAACCGGGACATCGAACTATGGCTACACCTTC.

The chain employs TRBV28 and TRBJ1-3; D gene unclear. The length of the CDR3 is 15 residues. Germline V gives CDR1 MDHEN, CDR2 SYDVKM. Trimming shortened V by 2 bases and J by 0 bases, and 8 bases separated the two germline ends. This CDR3 is CASSLTFNSGNTIYF. CDR3 sequence (DNA): TGTGCCAGCAGTTTAACCTTCAACTCTGGAAACACCATATATTTT.

V gene TRBV7-9 combines with J gene TRBJ2-4; no reliable D call. CDR3 length: 14 residues. Germline V CDR1 and CDR2: SEHNR, FQNEAQ (reference sequence). V lost 2 bases and J lost 0, with 5 bases in between. In DNA form, the CDR3 reads TGTGCCAGCAGCTTATCGCTAGCCAAAAACATTCAGTACTTC. As protein: CASSLSLAKNIQYF.

The chain uses TRBV7-9 and TRBJ2-7; the D is unclear. The CDR3 is made up of 12 amino acids. V lost 5 bases and J lost 6, with 11 bases in between. Germline CDR1 is SEHNR and CDR2 is FQNEAQ (reference sequence). The CDR3 DNA reads as TGTGCCAGCAGCCCGCTCAGGAGCGAGCAGTACTTC. This gives the protein CASSPLRSEQYF. Together with reference TRBV7-9 and TRBJ2-7, the CDR3 gives the full variable domain: DTGVSQNPRHKITKRGQNVTFRCDPISEHNRLYWYRQTLGQGPEFLTYFQNEAQLEKSRLLSDRFSAERPKGSFSTLEIQRTEQGDSAMYLCASSPLRSEQYFGPGTRLTVT.

The chain uses TRBV7-8 and TRBJ1-1; D remains ambiguous. Trimming shortened V by 5 bases and J by 1 base, and 8 bases separated the two germline ends. The CDR3 sequence is 13 residues long. CDR1 and CDR2 (germline): SGHVS, FQNEAQ. CDR3 region: CASSPRENTEAFF. CDR3 sequence (DNA): TGTGCCAGCAGCCCTAGGGAGAACACTGAAGCTTTCTTT.

The rearrangement uses TRBV2 and TRBJ2-4, with 8 bases fitting TRBD1. This CDR3 is built from 17 residues. Looked up from germline, CDR1 is SNHLY and CDR2 is FYNNEI. J lost 2 bases, V lost 3 bases, and 9 bases had no gene match. CDR3 in DNA: TGTGCCAGCAGTGACCCCAGGGGGCATACGTCCAAAAACATTCAGTACTTC. It translates to CASSDPRGHTSKNIQYF.

V gene TRBV5-4 combines with J gene TRBJ2-5; D is unresolved. The CDR3 contains 13 residues. Trimming took off 0 bases at V and 5 bases at J, with 8 bases between the two ends. Germline V gene lookup returns CDR1 SGHNT and CDR2 YYREEE (reference sequence). The CDR3 DNA sequence: TGTGCCAGCAGCTTGGAAACAGCGGAGACCCAGTACTTC. Encoded protein: CASSLETAETQYF.

This chain joins TRBV30 and TRBJ2-7; TRBD2 is a possible D gene (6 bases). Trimming removed 0 bases from V and 1 base from J, with 13 bases in between. The germline V gene encodes CDR1 GTSNPN and CDR2 SVGIG (reference sequence). The CDR3 contains 15 residues. The CDR3: CAWSVGGKRSYEQYF. DNA of the CDR3: TGTGCCTGGAGTGTGGGGGGAAAAAGATCCTACGAGCAGTACTTC.

This chain joins TRBV19 and TRBJ2-1; D uncertain. The germline CDR1 and CDR2 sequences are LNHDA and SQIVND (reference sequence). The CDR3 is 15 residues long. V lost 5 bases and J lost 2, with 13 bases in between. The CDR3 DNA sequence: TGTGCCAGTAGTCCGGCAGGTCTTACCTACAATGAGCAGTTCTTC. Amino acid sequence: CASSPAGLTYNEQFF.

The chain is built from TRBV5-8 and TRBJ1-5; tentatively, D is TRBD1 (6 bases). V lost 4 bases, J lost 5 bases, and 16 bases lay in between. CDR1 SGHTS and CDR2 YDEGEE come from the germline V gene. This CDR3 spans 15 amino acids. The CDR3 loop reads CASSRLTGADQPQHF. The CDR3 nucleotides are TGTGCCAGCAGCCGACTGACAGGTGCTGATCAGCCCCAGCATTTT.

The V gene is TRBV15, the J gene TRBJ2-2, with 9 bases identical to TRBD1. Germline loops: CDR1 LNHNV, CDR2 YYDKDF (reference sequence). CDR3 size: 16 residues. Unmatched junction bases numbered 7, after V lost 3 bases and J lost 5 bases. In DNA, the CDR3 is TGTGCCACCAGCAGCGAACGGACAGGGGTGACCGGGGAGCTGTTTTTT. Amino acids: CATSSERTGVTGELFF.

This chain's CDR3 is CAIGGASPGEQYF. The CDR3 region has the DNA TGTGCCATCGGCGGAGCTTCCCCGGGGGAGCAGTACTTC. The chain has TRBV10-3 and TRBJ2-7; possible D gene TRBD2, 5 bases. Germline V gives CDR1 ENHRY, CDR2 SYGVKD. There are 13 residues in the CDR3. The ends were cut back, 8 bases at V and 7 bases at J, with 18 bases in the middle.

The chain links TRBV28 to TRBJ2-1; TRBD2 aligns across 7 bases. Germline-derived CDR1 and CDR2 are MDHEN and SYDVKM. Trimming removed 7 bases from V and 10 bases from J; junction bases left unmatched: 19. The CDR3 length is 16 residues. CDR3 residues: CASTLNPKMAGVEQFF. The CDR3, as DNA: TGTGCCAGCACCTTAAACCCGAAGATGGCGGGAGTGGAGCAGTTCTTC.

This chain joins TRBV18 and TRBJ1-2; 7 bases fit TRBD1. V shed 3 bases and J 0 bases; nucleotides not matched to a gene: 7. This CDR3 is built from 16 residues. Germline V gene sequence: CDR1 KGHSH, CDR2 LQKENI. CDR3 nucleotides: TGTGCCAGCTCACCGACAGGGATAGGAGCTAACTATGGCTACACCTTC. This sequence encodes CASSPTGIGANYGYTF.

The chain joins TRBV6-2 or TRBV6-3 to TRBJ2-7, with 11 nucleotides matching TRBD2. Looked up from germline, CDR1 is MNHEY and CDR2 is SVGEGT. The CDR3 contains 15 residues. After removal of 4 bases from V and 2 bases from J, the junction contained 4 bases not matched to a gene. The CDR3 spells CASSSLAGGAYEQYF. CDR3 bases: TGTGCCAGCAGTTCTCTAGCGGGAGGCGCCTACGAGCAGTACTTC.

This clone was counted once. This rearrangement joins TRBV28 to TRBJ1-5; D gene ambiguous. Germline V gene data show CDR1 as MDHEN and CDR2 as SYDVKM. The ends were cut back, 6 bases at V and 2 bases at J, with 11 bases in the middle. This CDR3 contains 14 residues. CDR3 in DNA: TGTGCCAGCAGCTTCCTCTTGGGCAATCAGCCCCAGCATTTT. Translation: CASSFLLGNQPQHF.

This clone was recorded only once. The V call is TRBV20-1, the J call TRBJ1-1; no clear D gene. The CDR3 totals 14 residues. Between the trimmed V and J ends, which lost 3 bases and 4 bases, there was a span of 15 bases. Germline CDR1 DFQATT, CDR2 SNEGSKA (reference sequence). CDR3 sequence reads: CSASGIGIGTEAFF. CDR3 in DNA: TGCAGTGCTAGTGGTATCGGGATAGGCACTGAAGCTTTCTTT.

The chain couples TRBV6-6 to TRBJ1-5, with D possibly TRBD1 on 6 matching bases. The CDR3 has 15 residues. From germline, CDR1 is MNHNY and CDR2 SVGAGI (reference sequence). The ends were cut back, 2 bases at V and 3 bases at J, with 11 bases in the middle. The CDR3 nucleotides read TGTGCCAGCAGTTACCGGACAGCTCTCAATCAGCCCCAGCATTTT. Protein: CASSYRTALNQPQHF.

V usage is TRBV18 and J usage is TRBJ1-1; TRBD1 matches at 7 bases. The CDR3 has 15 amino acids. Germline V gene data show CDR1 as KGHSH and CDR2 as LQKENI. J lost 6 bases, V lost 2 bases, and 9 bases had no gene match. CDR3 DNA: TGTGCCAGCTCACCATTCGACAGGGAAGAACCTGAAGCTTTCTTT. It codes for CASSPFDREEPEAFF.

J is TRBJ2-1 and V is TRBV9; D unresolved. The V gene lost 0 bases and the J gene lost 5 bases, with 6 bases spanning the gap. The germline CDR1 and CDR2 sequences are SGDLS and YYNGEE. This CDR3 comprises 13 residues. The CDR3 region is CASSVDHNNEQFF. The CDR3 nucleotides are TGTGCCAGCAGCGTAGACCATAACAATGAGCAGTTCTTC.

J is TRBJ2-7 and V is TRBV4-1; no reliable D call. Germline V CDR1 and CDR2: MGHRA, YSYEKL. This CDR3 is 14 amino acids long. With 4 bases removed from V and 2 bases from J, the gap between germline ends came to 12 bases. The CDR3 is CASSPPNKAYEQYF. In nucleotides, the CDR3 is TGCGCCAGCAGCCCACCCAATAAAGCCTACGAGCAGTACTTC.

The chain links TRBV6-5 to TRBJ1-2, with a possible D match to TRBD1 (6 bases). Germline CDR1 is MNHEY and CDR2 is SVGAGI. This CDR3 is 15 amino acids long. The ends were cut back, 5 bases at V and 4 bases at J, with 17 bases in the middle. CDR3 sequence reads: CASSIPGGGVYGYTF. CDR3 DNA sequence: TGTGCCAGCAGTATCCCCGGAGGGGGAGTCTATGGCTACACCTTC.

The V call is TRBV25-1, the J call TRBJ2-3; tentatively, D is TRBD1 (5 bases). Germline CDR1 reads MGHDK; CDR2 reads SYGVNS. With 1 base removed from V and 3 bases from J, the gap between germline ends came to 8 bases. The CDR3 has 14 residues. The CDR3 region is CASSESTGTDTQYF. The CDR3, as DNA: TGTGCCAGCAGTGAATCCACAGGTACAGATACGCAGTATTTT.